Sequencing of this TCR beta chain was carried out in a study of cytomegalovirus exposure and HLA in healthy donors. The PCR made use of 60 Vbeta and 13 Jbeta primers. Assay: immunoSEQ multiplex PCR; the TCRdb copy retains only in-frame clones and omits some. The data contain 150,000 to 200,000 clones, roughly 77% of them singletons. Whole-study results and caveats: Across HLA loci, a later analysis found differing TCR association rates, with DRB1 most and HLA-C fewest. Most CMV-associated TCR beta chains appeared HLA-restricted in a later analysis. It is likely that the observed cluster of highly shared sequence variants was a sequencing artifact. As was reported, the HLA-A and HLA-B alleles of most subjects were accurately predicted from TCR beta sequences.

About this clone itself: Its antigen is undetermined.

Unmatched junction bases numbered 3, after V lost 4 bases and J lost 0 bases. CDR1 and CDR2 (germline): SNHLY, FYNNEI. The CDR3 contains 15 residues. This clonotype was sampled from a woman aged 40-49 years in good health and CMV-seropositive. Source material: PBMCs. This chain uses TRBV2 with TRBJ2-1; TRBD2 agrees at 7 bases. The DNA for the CDR3 is TGTGCCAGCAGTGTCGGGAGGAGCTCCTACAATGAGCAGTTCTTC. Translated, it gives CASSVGRSSYNEQFF.